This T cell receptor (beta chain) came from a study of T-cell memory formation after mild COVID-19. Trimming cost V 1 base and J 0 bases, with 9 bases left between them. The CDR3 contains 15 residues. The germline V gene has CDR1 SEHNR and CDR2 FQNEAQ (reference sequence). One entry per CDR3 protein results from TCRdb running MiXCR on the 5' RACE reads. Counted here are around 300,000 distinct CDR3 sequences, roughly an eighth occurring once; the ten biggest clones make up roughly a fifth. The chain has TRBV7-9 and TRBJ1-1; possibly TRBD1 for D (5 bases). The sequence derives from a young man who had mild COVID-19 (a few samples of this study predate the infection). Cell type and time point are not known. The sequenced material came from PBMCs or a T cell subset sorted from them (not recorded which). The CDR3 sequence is CASSLDEGLNTEAFF. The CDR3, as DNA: TGTGCCAGCAGCTTAGACGAGGGGTTGAACACTGAAGCTTTCTTT.